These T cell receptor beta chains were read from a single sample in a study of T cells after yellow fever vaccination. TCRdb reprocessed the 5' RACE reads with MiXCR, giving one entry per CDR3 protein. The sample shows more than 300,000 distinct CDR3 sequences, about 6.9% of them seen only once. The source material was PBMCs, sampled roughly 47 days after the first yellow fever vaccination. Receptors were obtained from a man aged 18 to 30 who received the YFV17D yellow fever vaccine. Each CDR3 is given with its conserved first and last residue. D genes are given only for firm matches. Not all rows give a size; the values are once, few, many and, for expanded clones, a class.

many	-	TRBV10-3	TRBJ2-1	CAIRETETNEQFF	TGTGCCATCAGGGAAACAGAGACCAATGAGCAGTTCTTC
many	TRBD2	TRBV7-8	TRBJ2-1	CASILAGGYNEQFF	TGTGCCAGCATCCTAGCGGGGGGATACAATGAGCAGTTCTTC
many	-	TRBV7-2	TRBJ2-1	CASSFLGANEQFF	TGTGCCAGCAGCTTTCTTGGGGCGAATGAGCAGTTCTTC
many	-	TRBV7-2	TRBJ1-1	CASREGDDTEAFF	TGTGCCAGCAGGGAAGGAGATGACACTGAAGCTTTCTTT
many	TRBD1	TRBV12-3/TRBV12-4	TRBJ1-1	CASSLGPGQGKTEAFF	TGTGCCAGCAGTTTGGGTCCCGGACAGGGAAAAACTGAAGCTTTCTTT
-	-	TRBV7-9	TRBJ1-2	CASSAYSGGYTF	TGTGCCAGCAGCGCCTATTCGGGTGGCTACACCTTC
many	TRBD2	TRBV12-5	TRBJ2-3	CASGLVSGGAQYF	TGTGCTAGTGGTTTGGTAAGCGGGGGGGCCCAGTATTTT
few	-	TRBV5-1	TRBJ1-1	CASSPSTEAFF	TGCGCCAGCTCCCCCAGCACTGAAGCTTTCTTT
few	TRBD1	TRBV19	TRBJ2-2	CASSILGTGSPRELFF	TGTGCCAGTAGTATTTTAGGGACAGGGAGTCCCCGGGAGCTGTTTTTT
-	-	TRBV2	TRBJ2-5	CASLAGTSQETQYF	TGTGCCAGCCTCGCGGGGACATCTCAAGAGACCCAGTACTTC
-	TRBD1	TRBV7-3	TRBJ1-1	CASSLSGTGATEAFF	TGTGCCAGCAGCTTGTCCGGGACAGGGGCCACTGAAGCTTTCTTT
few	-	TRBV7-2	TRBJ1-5	CASSWRADYNQPQHF	TGTGCCAGCAGCTGGCGGGCTGATTATAATCAGCCCCAGCATTTT
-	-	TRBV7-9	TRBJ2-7	CASRDPGESSYEQYF	TGTGCCAGCAGGGACCCGGGGGAGAGCTCCTACGAGCAGTACTTC
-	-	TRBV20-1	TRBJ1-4	CSARISNEKLFF	TGCAGTGCAAGGATTTCTAATGAAAAACTGTTTTTT
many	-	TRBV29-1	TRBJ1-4	CSVGTGGEKLFF	TGCAGCGTTGGGACGGGCGGTGAAAAACTGTTTTTT
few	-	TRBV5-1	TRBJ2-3	CASSLGTDTDTQYF	TGCGCCAGCAGCTTGGGGACAGACACAGATACGCAGTATTTT
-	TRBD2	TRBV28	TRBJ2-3	CATRTSVSTDTQYF	TGTGCCACAAGGACTAGCGTAAGCACAGATACGCAGTATTTT
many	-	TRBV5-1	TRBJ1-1	CASSLVPGTNTEAFF	TGCGCCAGCAGCTTGGTCCCAGGGACGAACACTGAAGCTTTCTTT
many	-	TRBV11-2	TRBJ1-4	CASSFQGRSNEKLFF	TGTGCCAGCAGCTTTCAGGGGAGGTCGAATGAAAAACTGTTTTTT
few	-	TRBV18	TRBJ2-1	CASSPRSRDYNEQFF	TGTGCCAGCTCACCCCGAAGCAGGGACTACAATGAGCAGTTCTTC
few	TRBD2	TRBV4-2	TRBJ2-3	CASSQVTGLDGTDTQYF	TGTGCCAGCAGCCAAGTTACGGGACTAGACGGGACAGATACGCAGTATTTT
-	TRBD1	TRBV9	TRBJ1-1	CASSAGTGGEAFF	TGTGCCAGCAGCGCCGGGACAGGGGGTGAAGCTTTCTTT
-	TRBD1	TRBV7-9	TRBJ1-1	CASSLVSGQGNSAEAFF	TGTGCCAGCAGCTTAGTATCCGGACAGGGTAATTCGGCTGAAGCTTTCTTT
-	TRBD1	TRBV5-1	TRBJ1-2	CASSLVTGGSYGYTF	TGCGCCAGCAGCTTAGTTACAGGGGGCTCCTATGGCTACACCTTC
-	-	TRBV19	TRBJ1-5	CASSPDPILSQHF	TGTGCCAGTAGCCCAGACCCCATCTTGTCCCAGCATTTT
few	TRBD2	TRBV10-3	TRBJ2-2	CAISESTLAGAANTGELFF	TGTGCCATCAGTGAGTCGACTCTAGCGGGGGCCGCGAACACCGGGGAGCTGTTTTTT
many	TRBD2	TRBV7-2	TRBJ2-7	CASSLAGTRSEQYF	TGTGCCAGCAGCTTGGCCGGGACTAGGAGCGAGCAGTACTTC
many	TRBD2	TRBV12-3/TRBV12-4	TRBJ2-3	CASSLASGRTDTQYF	TGTGCCAGCAGTTTAGCTAGCGGGCGCACAGATACGCAGTATTTT
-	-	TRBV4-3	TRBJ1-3	CASSQDMDRGNTIYF	TGCGCCAGCAGCCAAGATATGGACAGAGGAAACACCATATATTTT
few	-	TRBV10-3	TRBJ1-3	CAISDQGSSGNTIYF	TGTGCCATCAGTGATCAGGGGTCCTCTGGAAACACCATATATTTT
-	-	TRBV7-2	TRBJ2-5	CASSWTKETQYF	TGTGCCAGCAGCTGGACTAAGGAGACCCAGTACTTC
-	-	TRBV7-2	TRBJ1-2	CASSFDRGDGYTF	TGTGCCAGCAGCTTTGACAGAGGAGATGGCTACACCTTC
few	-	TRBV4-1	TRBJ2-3	CASSQIVGAGTFRTDTQYF	TGCGCCAGCAGCCAAATCGTGGGGGCAGGGACCTTTCGGACAGATACGCAGTATTTT
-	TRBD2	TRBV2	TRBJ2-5	CASRGLVVVTQYF	TGTGCCAGCAGGGGACTAGTCGTGGTGACCCAGTACTTC
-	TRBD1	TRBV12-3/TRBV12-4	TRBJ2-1	CASGDRAFRNEQFF	TGTGCCAGCGGAGACAGGGCCTTTCGCAATGAGCAGTTCTTC
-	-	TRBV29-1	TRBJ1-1	CSGKVSGAIEAFF	TGCAGCGGGAAGGTATCGGGGGCGATTGAAGCTTTCTTT
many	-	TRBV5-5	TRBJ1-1	CASSPRGTEAFF	TGTGCCAGCAGCCCCCGCGGCACTGAAGCTTTCTTT
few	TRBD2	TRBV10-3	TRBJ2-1	CAIGGLAGGTGNEQFF	TGTGCCATCGGCGGCCTAGCGGGGGGTACGGGGAATGAGCAGTTCTTC
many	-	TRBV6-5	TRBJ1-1	CASTLGGGRTEAFF	TGTGCCAGCACCCTCGGGGGGGGACGTACTGAAGCTTTCTTT
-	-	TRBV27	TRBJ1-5	CASRLGKGQPQHF	TGTGCCAGCAGACTCGGCAAAGGACAGCCCCAGCATTTT
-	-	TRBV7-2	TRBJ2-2	CASSLTPRGELFF	TGTGCCAGCAGCTTAACACCTAGGGGGGAGCTGTTTTTT
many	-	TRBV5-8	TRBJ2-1	CASSFWSSYNEQFF	TGTGCCAGCAGCTTCTGGAGCTCCTACAATGAGCAGTTCTTC
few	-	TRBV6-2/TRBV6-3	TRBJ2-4	CASSYRPPTVTRNIQYF	TGTGCCAGCAGTTACAGGCCCCCCACAGTGACTAGGAACATTCAGTACTTC
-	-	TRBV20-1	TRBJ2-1	CSARDPRTLYNEQFF	TGCAGTGCTAGAGATCCCCGGACACTATACAATGAGCAGTTCTTC
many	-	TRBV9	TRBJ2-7	CASSPTLQGQSEQYF	TGTGCCAGCAGCCCCACCCTGCAGGGGCAAAGCGAGCAGTACTTC
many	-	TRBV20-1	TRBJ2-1	CSARVIWRMNEQFF	TGCAGTGCTAGAGTTATCTGGCGGATGAATGAGCAGTTCTTC
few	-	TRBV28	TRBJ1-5	CASNRVPNQPQHF	TGTGCCAGCAACAGGGTCCCCAATCAGCCCCAGCATTTT
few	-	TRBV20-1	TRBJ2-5	CSATRGVPEPVTETQYF	TGCAGTGCTACTCGAGGGGTCCCGGAGCCGGTTACAGAGACCCAGTACTTC
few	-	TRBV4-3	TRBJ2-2	CASSQSVAVRTGELFF	TGCGCCAGCAGCCAAAGTGTGGCAGTTCGCACCGGGGAGCTGTTTTTT
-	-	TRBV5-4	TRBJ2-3	CASSLGGAGRADTQYF	TGTGCCAGCAGCTTGGGTGGGGCAGGCCGGGCGGATACGCAGTATTTT